Listed below are T cell receptor beta chains from one sample, sequenced in a study of blood T cell repertoires in COVID-19. Here immunoSEQ multiplex PCR was the method, and the copy in TCRdb shows in-frame clones only, minus some. The repertoire includes 200,000 to 250,000 clones, approximately 92% of them detected once, and roughly 3% sits in the top ten. What was sequenced was PBMCs or T cells enriched from blood (not recorded which). These receptors originate from a woman between 18 and 29 years old in a cohort exposed to, infected with or recovered from COVID-19 (not recorded which). Both conserved end residues are part of each CDR3. A D gene is named only where the DNA matches it firmly. Expanded clones get a size class; other rows say once, few or many, or leave the size out.

DNA,CDR3,V,J,D,size
TGTGCCAGCAGTGAGATGACAGGGCCTGCCTATGGCTACACCTTC,CASSEMTGPAYGYTF,TRBV6-1,TRBJ1-2,TRBD1,-
TGTGCCTGGAGTGCCCTATTGGACAGGGGGAATCAGCCCCAGCATTTT,CAWSALLDRGNQPQHF,TRBV30,TRBJ1-5,TRBD1,-
TGTGCCAGCAGCCCCGGGACAGCCTATGGCTACACCTTC,CASSPGTAYGYTF,TRBV11-2,TRBJ1-2,TRBD1,-
TGTGCCAGCAAACAGGGAGTGGGCCTCTATGGCTACACCTTC,CASKQGVGLYGYTF,TRBV2,TRBJ1-2,-,once
TGTGCCAGTAGTATGGACAGGGAAGCTGAAGCTTTCTTT,CASSMDREAEAFF,TRBV19,TRBJ1-1,TRBD1,-
TGTGCCAGCACACAGGGGTTTGGAAACACCATATATTTT,CASTQGFGNTIYF,TRBV3-1/TRBV3-2,TRBJ1-3,TRBD1,-
TGTGCCAGCAGTTTGTCGGACAGTTTTTCACCCCTCCACTTT,CASSLSDSFSPLHF,TRBV27,TRBJ1-6,-,-
TGTGCCAGCAGCGGGGGGCCTTCGAACACCGGGGAGCTGTTTTTT,CASSGGPSNTGELFF,TRBV9,TRBJ2-2,-,-
TGTGCCAGCTCACCAGCGGAAGGGAACACTGAAGCTTTCTTT,CASSPAEGNTEAFF,TRBV18,TRBJ1-1,-,-
TGCAGCGTGGCACAGGGGATTGAAGCTTTCTTT,CSVAQGIEAFF,TRBV29-1,TRBJ1-1,TRBD1,-
TGTGCCAGCTCAGTCGACACTGGGTGGGAGACCCAGTACTTC,CASSVDTGWETQYF,TRBV18,TRBJ2-5,-,-
TGCGCCAGCTCAGGACAGACGAACACTGAAGCTTTCTTT,CASSGQTNTEAFF,TRBV5-1,TRBJ1-1,-,-
TGTGCCATCGCACAGGGAATGAACACTGAAGCTTTCTTT,CAIAQGMNTEAFF,TRBV10-3,TRBJ1-1,-,-
TGTGCCAGCAGCTTGACAGGAGCTCTTCGAGAAGCTTTCTTT,CASSLTGALREAFF,TRBV7-9,TRBJ1-1,-,-
TGTGCCAGCAGTGAGTCCGGGACAGAGATGTACGAGCAGTACTTC,CASSESGTEMYEQYF,TRBV25-1,TRBJ2-7,TRBD1,-
TGTGCCAGCAGGGGCGGGGGCACAGATACGCAGTATTTT,CASRGGGTDTQYF,TRBV2,TRBJ2-3,-,-
TGTGCCAGCCGTGGGGAGGGGAACTATGGCTACACCTTC,CASRGEGNYGYTF,TRBV11-2,TRBJ1-2,-,-
TGTGCCAGCAGTCCACAGCGGATTCAGGGGGTAGAGCAGTTCTTC,CASSPQRIQGVEQFF,TRBV7-6,TRBJ2-1,TRBD1,-
TGTGCCAGCAGTTACCTCGTGACTGAGAACACTGAAGCTTTCTTT,CASSYLVTENTEAFF,TRBV6-5,TRBJ1-1,-,-
TGTGCCAGTAGTATGGATGACAGGGTGATTGGCTACACCTTC,CASSMDDRVIGYTF,TRBV19,TRBJ1-2,TRBD1,-
TGCAGCGTTGAGGGACAGAGATACGAGCAGTACTTC,CSVEGQRYEQYF,TRBV29-1,TRBJ2-7,TRBD1,-
TGTGCCAGCAGGGGGGACAGTTACGAGCAGTACTTC,CASRGDSYEQYF,TRBV2,TRBJ2-7,TRBD1,-
TGTGCCAGCAGAACAGGGCGCGAGCAGTACTTC,CASRTGREQYF,TRBV28,TRBJ2-7,-,-
TGTGCCAGCAGCCAAGGAACGGGGAGGAGTGAAGCTTTCTTT,CASSQGTGRSEAFF,TRBV14,TRBJ1-1,-,-
TGTGCCAGCAGCTACGGACAGGGGGCCTCATTATATCACACAGATACGCAGTATTTT,CASSYGQGASLYHTDTQYF,TRBV7-8,TRBJ2-3,TRBD1,-
TGCGCCAGCAGTGGGTTTAGCGGGGGGAGCCAAGAGACCCAGTACTTC,CASSGFSGGSQETQYF,TRBV10-2,TRBJ2-5,TRBD2,-
TGTGCCAGCATGAGAGAGATGGAGGGGTCTGAAGCTTTCTTT,CASMREMEGSEAFF,TRBV2,TRBJ1-1,-,-
TGTGCCAGCAGCCAAACGACAGGGGGCACTGAAGCTTTCTTT,CASSQTTGGTEAFF,TRBV4-2,TRBJ1-1,TRBD1,-
TGTGCCTGGGCAGGGGCTGGGAGATACACTGAAGCTTTCTTT,CAWAGAGRYTEAFF,TRBV30,TRBJ1-1,-,-
TGTGCCAGCAGCCCATCAGAGGGAAAACTGTTTTTT,CASSPSEGKLFF,TRBV5-8,TRBJ1-4,-,-
TGTGCCAGCAGCCAAGATAAACAGGGACGGTACGAGCAGTACTTC,CASSQDKQGRYEQYF,TRBV4-2,TRBJ2-7,-,-